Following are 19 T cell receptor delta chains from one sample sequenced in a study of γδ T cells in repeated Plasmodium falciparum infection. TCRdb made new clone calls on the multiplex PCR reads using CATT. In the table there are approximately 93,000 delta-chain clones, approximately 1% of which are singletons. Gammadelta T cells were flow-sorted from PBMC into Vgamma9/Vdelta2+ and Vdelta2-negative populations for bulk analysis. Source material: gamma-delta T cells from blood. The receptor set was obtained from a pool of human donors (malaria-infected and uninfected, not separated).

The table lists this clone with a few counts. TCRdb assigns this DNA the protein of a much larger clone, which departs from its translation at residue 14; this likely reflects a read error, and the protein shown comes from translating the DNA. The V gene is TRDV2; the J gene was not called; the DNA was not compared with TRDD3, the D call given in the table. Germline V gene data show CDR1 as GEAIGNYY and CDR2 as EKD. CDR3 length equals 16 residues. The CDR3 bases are TGTGCCTGTGACAAAGTGGGGATAGGAAAGGCAGCACAACCCTTCTTT. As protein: CACDKVGIGKAAQPFF.

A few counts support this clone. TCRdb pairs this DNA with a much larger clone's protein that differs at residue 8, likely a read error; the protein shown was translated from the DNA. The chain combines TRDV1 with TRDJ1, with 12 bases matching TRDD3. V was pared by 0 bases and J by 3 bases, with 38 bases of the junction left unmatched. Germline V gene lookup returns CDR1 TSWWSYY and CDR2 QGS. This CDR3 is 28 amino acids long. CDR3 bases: TGTGCTCTTGGGGAACTAGGGTCTACTACCTACTGGGGGATACCCCGTAATCTGCTAAATCCGAGGGCCGATAAACTCATCTTT. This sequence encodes CALGELGSTTYWGIPRNLLNPRADKLIF.

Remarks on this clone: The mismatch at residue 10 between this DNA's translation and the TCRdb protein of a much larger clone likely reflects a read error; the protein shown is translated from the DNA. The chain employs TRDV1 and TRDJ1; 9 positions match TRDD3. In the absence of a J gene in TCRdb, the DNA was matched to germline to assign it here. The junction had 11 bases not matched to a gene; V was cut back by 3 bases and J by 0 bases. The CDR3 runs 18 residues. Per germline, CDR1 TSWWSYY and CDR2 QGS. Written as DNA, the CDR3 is TGTGCTCTTGGGGACGGCTCCTGGGGGATGCGAGACACCGATAAACTCATCTTT. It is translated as CALGDGSWGMRDTDKLIF.

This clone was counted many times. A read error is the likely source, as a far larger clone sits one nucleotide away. The DNA for the CDR3 is TGTGCCTGTGGCACCTTCGACACCGATAAACTCATCTTT. It codes for CACGTFDTDKLIF. The J gene is TRDJ1, the V gene TRDV2; possibly TRDD2 for D (5 bases). CDR3 size: 13 residues. Germline CDR1 reads GEAIGNYY; CDR2 reads EKD.

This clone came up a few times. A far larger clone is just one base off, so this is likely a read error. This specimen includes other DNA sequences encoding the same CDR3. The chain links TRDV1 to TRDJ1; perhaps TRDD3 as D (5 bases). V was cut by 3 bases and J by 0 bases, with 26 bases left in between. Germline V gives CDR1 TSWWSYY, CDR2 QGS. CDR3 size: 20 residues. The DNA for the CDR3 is TGTGCTCTTGGGGAGCCCACGAGACTTCTGCTGGGAGGATACACCGATAAACTCATCTTT. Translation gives CALGEPTRLLLGGYTDKLIF.

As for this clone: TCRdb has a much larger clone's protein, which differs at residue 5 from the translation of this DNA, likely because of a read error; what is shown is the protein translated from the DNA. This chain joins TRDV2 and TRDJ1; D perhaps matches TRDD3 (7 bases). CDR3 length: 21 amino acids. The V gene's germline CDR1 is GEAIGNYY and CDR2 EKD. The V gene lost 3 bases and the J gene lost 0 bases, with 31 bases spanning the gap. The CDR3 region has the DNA TGTGCCTGTGACGCCAAACTCCTTCCCCCTGGGGATAGGGGGTACACCGATAAACTCATCTTT. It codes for CACDAKLLPPGDRGYTDKLIF.

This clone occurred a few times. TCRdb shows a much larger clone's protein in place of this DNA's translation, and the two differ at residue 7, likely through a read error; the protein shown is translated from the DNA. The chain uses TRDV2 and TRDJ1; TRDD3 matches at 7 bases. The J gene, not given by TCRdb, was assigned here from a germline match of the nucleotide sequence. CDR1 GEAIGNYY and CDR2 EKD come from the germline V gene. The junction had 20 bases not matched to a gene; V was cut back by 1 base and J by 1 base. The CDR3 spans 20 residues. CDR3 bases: TGTGCCTGTGACACTCCGCCTGGGTCTGGGGGGCCTGGCTTCACCGATAAACTCATCTTT. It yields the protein CACDTPPGSGGPGFTDKLIF.

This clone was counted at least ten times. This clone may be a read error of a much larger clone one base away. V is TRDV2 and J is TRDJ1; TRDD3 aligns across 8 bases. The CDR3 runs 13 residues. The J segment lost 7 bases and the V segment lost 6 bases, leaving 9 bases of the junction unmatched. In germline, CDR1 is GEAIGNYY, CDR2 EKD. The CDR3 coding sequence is TGTGCCTGTCAACTGGGGGGGGGCGGTAAACTCATCTTT. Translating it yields CACQLGGGGKLIF.

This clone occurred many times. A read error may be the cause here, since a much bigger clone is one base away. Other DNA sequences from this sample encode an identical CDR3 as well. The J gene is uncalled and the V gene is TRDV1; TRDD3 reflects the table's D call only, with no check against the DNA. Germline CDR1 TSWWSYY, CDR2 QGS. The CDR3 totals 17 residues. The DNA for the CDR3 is TGTGCTCTTGGGGGCTGGCGGCAGTTGGTTTACACCGATAAGCTCATCTTT. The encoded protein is CALGGWRQLVYTDKLIF.

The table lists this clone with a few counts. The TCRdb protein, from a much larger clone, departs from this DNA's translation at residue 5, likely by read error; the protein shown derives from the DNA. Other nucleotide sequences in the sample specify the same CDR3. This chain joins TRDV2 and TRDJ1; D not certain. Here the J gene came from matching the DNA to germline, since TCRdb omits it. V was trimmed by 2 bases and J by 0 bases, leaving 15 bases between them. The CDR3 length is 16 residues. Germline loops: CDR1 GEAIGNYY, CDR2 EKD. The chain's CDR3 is CACDSHLTKNTDKLIF. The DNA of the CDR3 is TGTGCCTGTGACAGCCACCTGACAAAAAACACCGATAAACTCATCTTT.

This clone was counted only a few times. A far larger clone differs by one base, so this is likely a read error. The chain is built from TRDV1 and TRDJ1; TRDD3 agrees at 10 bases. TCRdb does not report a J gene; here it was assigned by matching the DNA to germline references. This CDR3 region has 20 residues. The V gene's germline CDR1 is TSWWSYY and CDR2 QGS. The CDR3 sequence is CALESSYGVGGYALTDKLIF. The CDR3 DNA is TGCGCTCTTGAGAGTTCCTACGGGGTGGGGGGATACGCTCTCACCGATAAACTCATCTTT.

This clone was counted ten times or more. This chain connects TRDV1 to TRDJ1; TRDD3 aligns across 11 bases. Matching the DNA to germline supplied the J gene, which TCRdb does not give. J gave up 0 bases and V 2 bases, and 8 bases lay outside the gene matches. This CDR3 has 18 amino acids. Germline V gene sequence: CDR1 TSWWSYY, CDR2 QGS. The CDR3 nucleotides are TGTGCTCTTGGGGAAATGGCCTGGGGGATACCGTACACCGATAAACTCATCTTT. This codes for CALGEMAWGIPYTDKLIF.

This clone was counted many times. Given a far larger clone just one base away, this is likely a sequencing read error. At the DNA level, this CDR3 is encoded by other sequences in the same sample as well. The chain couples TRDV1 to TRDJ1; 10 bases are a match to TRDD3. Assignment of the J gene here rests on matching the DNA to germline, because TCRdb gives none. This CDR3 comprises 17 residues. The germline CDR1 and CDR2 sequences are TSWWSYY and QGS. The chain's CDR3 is CALATLLRGIRSDKLIF. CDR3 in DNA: TGTGCCCTTGCGACTCTCCTACGGGGGATACGATCCGATAAACTCATCTTT.

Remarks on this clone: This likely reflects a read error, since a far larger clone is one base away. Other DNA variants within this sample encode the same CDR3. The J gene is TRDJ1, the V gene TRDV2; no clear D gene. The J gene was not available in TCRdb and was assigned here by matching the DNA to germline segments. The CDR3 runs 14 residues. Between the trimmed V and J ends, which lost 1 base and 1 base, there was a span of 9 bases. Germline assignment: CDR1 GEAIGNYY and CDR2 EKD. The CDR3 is CACDTAAITDKLIF. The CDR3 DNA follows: TGTGCCTGTGACACAGCTGCGATCACCGATAAACTCATCTTT.

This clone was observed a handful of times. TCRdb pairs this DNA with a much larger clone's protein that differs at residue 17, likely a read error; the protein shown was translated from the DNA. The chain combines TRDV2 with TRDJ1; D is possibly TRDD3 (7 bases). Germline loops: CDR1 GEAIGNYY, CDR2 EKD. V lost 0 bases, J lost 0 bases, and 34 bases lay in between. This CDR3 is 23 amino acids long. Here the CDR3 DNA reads TGTGCCTGTGACACCGTAAGGCCTTCCGACGACGGTACTGGGGACCAAGACACCGATAAACTCATCTTT. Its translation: CACDTVRPSDDGTGDQDTDKLIF.

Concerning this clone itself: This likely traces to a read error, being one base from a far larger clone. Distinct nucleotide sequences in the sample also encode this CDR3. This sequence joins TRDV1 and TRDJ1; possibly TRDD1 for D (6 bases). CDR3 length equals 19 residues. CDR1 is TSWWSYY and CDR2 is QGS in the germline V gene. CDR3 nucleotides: TGTGCCCTTGGGGAAATATGGTTCCCCCGAAATACTTACACCGATAAACTCATCTTT. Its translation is CALGEIWFPRNTYTDKLIF.

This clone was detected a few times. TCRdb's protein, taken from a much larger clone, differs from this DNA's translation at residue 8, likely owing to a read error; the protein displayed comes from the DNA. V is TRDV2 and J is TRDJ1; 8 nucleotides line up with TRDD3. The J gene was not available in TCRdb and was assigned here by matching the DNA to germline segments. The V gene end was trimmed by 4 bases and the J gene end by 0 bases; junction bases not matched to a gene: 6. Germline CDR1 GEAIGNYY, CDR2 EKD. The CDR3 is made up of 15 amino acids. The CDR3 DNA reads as TGTGCCTGTGAGGCACTGGGGGGATACACCGATAAACTCATCTTT. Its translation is CACEALGGYTDKLIF.

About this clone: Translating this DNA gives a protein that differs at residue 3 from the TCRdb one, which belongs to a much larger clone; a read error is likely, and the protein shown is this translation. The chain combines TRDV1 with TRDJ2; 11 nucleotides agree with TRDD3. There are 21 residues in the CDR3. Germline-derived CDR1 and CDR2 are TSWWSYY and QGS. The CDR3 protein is CAPGFSYLQDLGDTRAAQLFF. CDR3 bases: TGTGCTCCTGGGTTTTCCTACCTGCAAGACCTGGGGGATACTCGGGCAGCACAACTCTTCTTT.

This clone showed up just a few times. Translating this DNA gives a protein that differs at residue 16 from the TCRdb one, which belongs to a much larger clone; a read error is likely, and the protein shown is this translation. The CDR3 is CALGECGVLGVGEGKPIF. The CDR3 nucleotides are TGTGCTCTTGGGGAATGCGGAGTACTGGGGGTCGGAGAGGGTAAACCCATCTTT. The V gene corresponds to TRDV1; no J gene was called; the listed D gene, TRDD3, was not tested against the DNA. The CDR3 is 18 amino acids. Germline loops: CDR1 TSWWSYY, CDR2 QGS.